The 31 T cell receptor beta chains in this list originate from one sample, sequenced in a study of blood T cell repertoires in COVID-19. This table comes from immunoSEQ multiplex PCR, and its TCRdb copy is limited to in-frame clones, with some not included. The table has 100,000 to 110,000 clones, about 82% seen once. Sequencing was done on a sample of peripheral blood. The receptors come from a man in his fifties or sixties with active or convalescent COVID-19.

The V call is TRBV3-1 (or the pseudogene TRBV3-2), the J call TRBJ1-1; D not resolved. Trimming pared 0 bases from V and 3 bases from J, leaving 8 bases between. Germline loops: CDR1 LGHDT, CDR2 YNNKEL (reference sequence). The CDR3 covers 14 residues. The DNA of the CDR3 is TGTGCCAGCAGCCAAGATCTGGGAGACACTGAAGCTTTCTTT. It codes for CASSQDLGDTEAFF.

The rearrangement uses TRBV7-9 and TRBJ1-2, with D uncertain. From germline, CDR1 is SEHNR and CDR2 FQNEAQ (reference sequence). The ends were cut back, 2 bases at V and 8 bases at J, with 9 bases in the middle. The CDR3 is made up of 12 amino acids. Here the CDR3 reads CASSLPGLGYTF. The DNA of the CDR3 is TGTGCCAGCAGCTTACCCGGGTTAGGCTACACCTTC.

This clone was observed a single time. J is TRBJ1-5 and V is TRBV6-5, with D hard to call. Germline V gene data show CDR1 as MNHEY and CDR2 as SVGAGI. CDR3 length: 13 amino acids. Trimming stripped 7 bases from V and 7 bases from J, with 14 bases between. CDR3 residues: CASTLMGGQPQHF. DNA for the CDR3: TGTGCCAGCACCCTAATGGGAGGCCAGCCCCAGCATTTT.

This clone has only one observation. The chain employs TRBV27 and TRBJ1-5; D is perhaps TRBD1 (5 bases). The CDR3 length is 14 residues. CDR1 MNHEY and CDR2 SMNVEV come from the germline V gene (reference sequence). Between the trimmed V and J ends, which lost 6 bases and 4 bases, there was a span of 13 bases. CDR3: CASSREGQNQPQHF. CDR3 DNA sequence: TGTGCCAGCAGCAGGGAAGGGCAAAATCAGCCCCAGCATTTT.

This chain uses TRBV2 with TRBJ1-2; D gene uncertain. The length of the CDR3 is 13 residues. Deletions cut 0 bases from V and 4 bases from J, with 6 bases between. Germline-derived CDR1 and CDR2 are SNHLY and FYNNEI. CDR3 residues: CASSEAGGYGYTF. In DNA form, the CDR3 reads TGTGCCAGCAGTGAAGCCGGAGGCTATGGCTACACCTTC.

The V gene is TRBV19, the J gene TRBJ1-1, with D possibly matching TRBD1 (6 bases). From germline, CDR1 is LNHDA and CDR2 SQIVND (reference sequence). The ends were cut back, 5 bases at V and 0 bases at J, with 22 bases in the middle. This CDR3 comprises 18 residues. The CDR3 spells CASSSLVRGARMNTEAFF. In nucleotides, the CDR3 is TGTGCCAGTAGTTCATTAGTTCGGGGGGCGAGGATGAACACTGAAGCTTTCTTT. Based on the CDR3 plus reference TRBV19 and TRBJ1-1, the full variable domain is DGGITQSPKYLFRKEGQNVTLSCEQNLNHDAMYWYRQDPGQGLRLIYYSQIVNDFQKGDIAEGYSVSREKKESFPLTVTSAQKNPTAFYLCASSSLVRGARMNTEAFFGQGTRLTVV.

This sequence joins TRBV7-2 and TRBJ2-1, with TRBD2 identical over 7 bases. The ends lost 5 bases at V and 9 bases at J; junction bases unmatched: 22. The germline CDR1 and CDR2 sequences are SGHTA and FQGNSA. The CDR3 loop spans 18 amino acids. The CDR3 loop is CASSPWLMTRGRAVEQFF. The CDR3 region has the DNA TGTGCCAGCAGCCCTTGGCTCATGACTAGAGGGAGGGCCGTTGAGCAGTTCTTC.

The chain carries TRBV24-1 and TRBJ2-3; the D gene is possibly TRBD2 (5 bases). Trimming removed 10 bases at V and 2 bases at J, with 9 bases between. Germline V gene data show CDR1 as KGHDR and CDR2 as SFDVKD. This CDR3 spans 12 amino acids. CDR3 loop: CATTGNTDTQYF. CDR3 nucleotide sequence: TGTGCCACGACCGGGAACACAGATACGCAGTATTTT.

On this clone itself: The junction and the germline gene differ at one end; a read error may be behind it. This chain's CDR3 is CASSLQTGFNTGELFF. CDR3 nucleotides: TGTGCTAGCAGCCTCCAGACAGGGTTTAACACCGGGGAGCTGTTTTTT. The chain recombines TRBV7-7 with TRBJ2-2, with 7 positions matching TRBD1. Germline V lookup: CDR1 SSHAT, CDR2 FNYEAQ (reference sequence). This CDR3 is built from 16 residues.

V gene TRBV21-1 combines with J gene TRBJ2-7; the table's D call of TRBD1 was not tested on the DNA. TRBV21-1 is designated a pseudogene. The CDR3 sequence is 19 residues long. The CDR3 nucleotides are TGTGCCAGCAAGCCCTCCAGGGGTAGAGCAGAACTAGTCTCCTACGAGCAGTACTTC. The encoded protein is CASKPSRGRAELVSYEQYF.

The rearrangement links TRBV28 to TRBJ1-2; the match to TRBD1 covers 9 bases. The CDR3 contains 16 residues. Per the germline V gene, CDR1 is MDHEN and CDR2 is SYDVKM. Trimming at V came to 4 bases and at J to 4 bases, leaving 10 bases not matched to a gene. The CDR3 spells CASSSTAGTGRYGYTF. The DNA of the CDR3 is TGTGCCAGCAGTTCGACTGCCGGGACAGGGCGCTATGGCTACACCTTC.

The chain joins TRBV5-6 to TRBJ1-5, with 8 bases aligning to TRBD1. Germline lookup yields CDR1 SGHDT and CDR2 YYEEEE. The CDR3 loop spans 16 amino acids. After removal of 1 base from V and 6 bases from J, the junction contained 9 bases not matched to a gene. Here the CDR3 reads CASSLNRGMGFQPQHF. CDR3 DNA: TGTGCCAGCAGCTTGAACAGGGGGATGGGTTTTCAGCCCCAGCATTTT.

The chain links TRBV28 to TRBJ2-7; 8 positions agree with TRBD2. In germline, CDR1 is MDHEN, CDR2 SYDVKM. Losses at the gene ends were 3 bases for V and 2 bases for J; bases not matched to a gene: 6. The length of the CDR3 is 15 residues. The CDR3 DNA sequence: TGTGCCAGCAGTTTGGGCGGGAGGCCTACCTACGAGCAGTACTTC. Its protein product is CASSLGGRPTYEQYF. The full variable domain, in which reference TRBV28 and TRBJ2-7 provide the parts outside the CDR3, is DVKVTQSSRYLVKRTGEKVFLECVQDMDHENMFWYRQDPGLGLRLIYFSYDVKMKEKGDIPEGYSVSREKKERFSLILESASTNQTSMYLCASSLGGRPTYEQYFGPGTRLTVT.

This rearrangement joins TRBV19 to TRBJ1-2; the match to TRBD1 covers 10 bases. The length of the CDR3 is 17 residues. Germline values: CDR1 LNHDA, CDR2 SQIVND (reference sequence). V gave up 4 bases and J gave up 2 bases; unmatched junction bases: 10. As DNA, the CDR3 is TGTGCCAGTAGTACCGGAATCGACAGGGGGCTCAACTATGGCTACACCTTC. It translates to CASSTGIDRGLNYGYTF.

The genes are TRBV5-1 and TRBJ2-5, with 10 bases aligning to TRBD2. The trim removed 0 bases at V and 2 bases at J, leaving 7 bases unmatched. CDR1 is SGHRS, CDR2 YFSETQ, per germline. The CDR3 covers 17 residues. CDR3 region: CASSLGTSGIVQETQYF. The CDR3 coding sequence is TGCGCCAGCAGCTTGGGAACTAGCGGGATTGTTCAAGAGACCCAGTACTTC.

This clone has just a few counts. The chain combines TRBV10-1 with TRBJ2-7; TRBD2 aligns across 11 bases. Trimming took 2 bases from V and 4 from J; bases not matched to a gene: 4. Germline loops: CDR1 WNHNN, CDR2 SYGVQD (reference sequence). The CDR3 runs 15 residues. The CDR3 sequence: CASSEKVAGGYEQYF. DNA for the CDR3: TGCGCCAGCAGTGAGAAGGTAGCGGGGGGGTACGAGCAGTACTTC.

The chain recombines TRBV30 with TRBJ1-4; weak D call: TRBD1 (5 bases). Germline V gene data show CDR1 as GTSNPN and CDR2 as SVGIG (reference sequence). V was cut by 3 bases and J by 3 bases, with 11 bases left in between. The CDR3 runs 14 residues. CDR3 region: CAWRDWGANEKLFF. CDR3 DNA: TGTGCCTGGAGGGATTGGGGGGCTAATGAAAAACTGTTTTTT.

This chain uses TRBV16 with TRBJ1-2; no clear D. CDR3 length equals 13 residues. The germline CDR1 and CDR2 sequences are KGHSY and FQNENV. V was cut by 2 bases and J by 5 bases, with 9 bases left in between. CDR3 DNA: TGTGCCAGCAGCCAACTTTTCAGTTATGGCTACACCTTC. Its protein product is CASSQLFSYGYTF.

This clone was seen many times. This chain uses TRBV5-6 with TRBJ2-1; 7 bases line up with TRBD2. The CDR3 extends over 14 amino acids. Losses at the gene ends were 1 base for V and 6 bases for J; bases not matched to a gene: 4. Germline-derived CDR1 and CDR2 are SGHDT and YYEEEE. CDR3 residues: CASSLISGSNEQFF. The CDR3 region has the DNA TGTGCCAGCAGCTTGATTAGCGGGTCCAATGAGCAGTTCTTC.

This chain connects TRBV4-2 to TRBJ2-1, with 10 bases matching TRBD1. The ends lost 2 bases at V and 10 bases at J; junction bases unmatched: 14. Germline V gene lookup returns CDR1 LGHNA and CDR2 YNFKEQ. This CDR3 has 17 residues. In DNA, the CDR3 is TGTGCCAGCAGCCAACGCCCCGTTCAGACAGGGGGCGGAGAGCAGTTCTTC. Amino acids: CASSQRPVQTGGGEQFF.

The chain recombines TRBV5-1 with TRBJ2-7; D perhaps matches TRBD1 (7 bases). The germline V and J ends were trimmed by 1 base and 9 bases, with 20 bases remaining between them. This CDR3 has 15 amino acids. Per the germline V gene, CDR1 is SGHRS and CDR2 is YFSETQ. The CDR3 reads CASSLTGAIQRVQYF. CDR3 nucleotides: TGCGCCAGCAGCTTGACAGGGGCCATACAGCGGGTGCAGTACTTC.

This CDR3 is CASSQGLSGDSNQPQHF. The CDR3 region has the DNA TGCGCCAGCAGCCAAGGGCTCAGCGGGGATAGCAATCAGCCCCAGCATTTT. The chain is built from TRBV4-1 and TRBJ1-5; D call uncertain. Per the germline V gene, CDR1 is MGHRA and CDR2 is YSYEKL. The CDR3 consists of 17 residues. V lost 1 base and J lost 0, with 13 bases in between.

This chain's CDR3 is CASTLTGMGTEAFF. In nucleotides, the CDR3 is TGTGCCAGCACCCTGACAGGGATGGGAACTGAAGCTTTCTTT. This chain connects TRBV5-4 to TRBJ1-1, with TRBD1 identical over 7 bases. V trimming: 6 bases; J trimming: 5 bases; junction bases outside the gene matches: 10. This CDR3 has 14 amino acids. Germline assignment: CDR1 SGHNT and CDR2 YYREEE (reference sequence).

The chain joins TRBV7-8 to TRBJ2-1, with 8 positions matching TRBD2. The V gene's germline CDR1 is SGHVS and CDR2 FQNEAQ. This CDR3 is built from 13 residues. V gave up 6 bases and J gave up 10 bases; unmatched junction bases: 8. CDR3 loop: CASSRGLVQEQFF. The CDR3 DNA follows: TGTGCCAGCAGTCGGGGACTAGTACAGGAGCAGTTCTTC.

The rearrangement joins TRBV5-4 to TRBJ2-1, with D possibly matching TRBD1 (6 bases). The CDR3 extends over 13 amino acids. The V end was cut by 0 bases, the J end by 8 bases, with 9 bases between. Germline V lookup: CDR1 SGHNT, CDR2 YYREEE (reference sequence). CDR3 sequence: CASSLAGEDEQFF. The CDR3 bases are TGTGCCAGCAGCTTGGCAGGGGAAGATGAGCAGTTCTTC.

This clone was detected once. This chain links TRBV24-1 with TRBJ2-7; TRBD1 matches 8 bases. The V and J ends lost 5 bases and 5 bases, in that order; junction bases with no gene match: 7. The CDR3 has 14 amino acids. Germline-derived CDR1 and CDR2 are KGHDR and SFDVKD. The CDR3 region has the DNA TGTGCCACCAGTGTAGCAGGGGGCGTCGACGAGCAGTACTTC. Translating it yields CATSVAGGVDEQYF.

The count of this clone is one. V gene TRBV6-5 combines with J gene TRBJ2-1; 12 bases fit TRBD2. The germline V gene encodes CDR1 MNHEY and CDR2 SVGAGI. The V and J ends lost 8 bases and 7 bases, in that order; junction bases with no gene match: 3. The CDR3 totals 13 residues. The CDR3 region has the DNA TGTGCCAGCCGCCTAGCGGGGGGGAATGAGCAGTTCTTC. Its protein is CASRLAGGNEQFF.

This chain connects TRBV12-3 or TRBV12-4 to TRBJ1-5; D is unclear. The CDR3 length is 13 residues. Trimming removed 3 bases at V and 4 bases at J, with 7 bases between. Written as DNA, the CDR3 is TGTGCCAGCAGTTTTCGGGGTAATCAGCCCCAGCATTTT. Translated, it gives CASSFRGNQPQHF.

This clone was seen only once. The CDR3 is CASRQRTVGQPQHF. Written as DNA, the CDR3 is TGTGCCAGCAGACAACGGACAGTCGGTCAGCCCCAGCATTTT. The gene calls are TRBV6-6 and TRBJ1-5; D may be TRBD1 (6 bases). V was pared by 6 bases and J by 6 bases, with 15 bases between. This CDR3 has 14 residues. CDR1 is MNHNY and CDR2 is SVGAGI in the germline V gene (reference sequence).

V is TRBV2 and J is TRBJ2-5; possibly TRBD2 for D (5 bases). Trimming pared 5 bases from V and 1 base from J, leaving 8 bases between. The CDR3 is 13 amino acids. Per the germline V gene, CDR1 is SNHLY and CDR2 is FYNNEI. The CDR3 nucleotides are TGTGCCAGCAGTCGGCTAGCCCAAGAGACCCAGTACTTC. Protein: CASSRLAQETQYF.

The chain carries TRBV6-1 and TRBJ2-1, with 10 bases fitting TRBD2. J gave up 3 bases and V 4 bases, and 6 bases lay outside the gene matches. The CDR3 is 16 amino acids. Germline-derived CDR1 and CDR2 are MNHNS and SASEGT. The CDR3 DNA reads TGTGCCAGCAGTGGAGGGACTAGCGCGGACTACAATGAGCAGTTCTTC. It yields the protein CASSGGTSADYNEQFF.